Presented here are 5 T cell receptor beta chains from one specimen sequenced in a study of shared clonotypes between healthy human individuals (dated by TCRdb to between 2020 and 2021). Library preparation was by the immunoSEQ multiplex PCR assay. The clones in this table, taken by TCRdb from immuneACCESS, are in-frame only. Not every clone is retained; where verified, under half of the shortfall comes from an unresolved V gene, and the cause of the rest is unknown. The table for this sample lists over a million clones; more than 75% of them were counted only once. The ten most abundant clones make up 0.6% to 0.75% of the sample. Sequencing was performed on memory CD4+ T cells from PBMCs. In the paper's terms, the cell subset or site label means: CD45RA-negative fraction. The receptors shown here come from a man between 18 and 35 years old in good health. Some clones in this sample may be carry-over from other donors' samples.

The CDR3 DNA is TGCGCCAGCAGCTTGGGGACAGGGCGTTCACCCCTCCACTTT. As protein: CASSLGTGRSPLHF. This rearrangement joins TRBV5-1 to TRBJ1-6, with 8 positions matching TRBD1. The ends lost 0 bases at V and 9 bases at J; junction bases unmatched: 2. This CDR3 comprises 14 residues. In germline, CDR1 is SGHRS, CDR2 YFSETQ.

The V gene is TRBV5-3, the J gene TRBJ2-1; D remains ambiguous. TRBV5-3 carries the ORF label, with uncertain function. The length of the CDR3 is 15 residues. Trimming pared 4 bases from V and 0 bases from J, leaving 11 bases between. Written as DNA, the CDR3 is TGTGCCAGAAGCCCCGAACTGAGCTCCTACAATGAGCAGTTCTTC. Amino acids: CARSPELSSYNEQFF.

CDR3 sequence reads: CASSSGQTTYGYTF. The CDR3 DNA follows: TGCGCCAGCAGCTCCGGACAGACTACCTATGGCTACACCTTC. This chain links TRBV5-1 with TRBJ1-2; possible D gene TRBD1, 6 bases. Per the germline V gene, CDR1 is SGHRS and CDR2 is YFSETQ. This CDR3 comprises 14 residues. V dropped 3 bases and J dropped 4 bases, with 13 bases sitting between them.

The chain recombines TRBV28 with TRBJ1-1; 9 bases agree with TRBD1. Germline trimming cut 3 bases from V and 5 bases from J; bases unmatched to any gene: 1. CDR1 MDHEN and CDR2 SYDVKM come from the germline V gene. CDR3 length: 13 residues. CDR3 nucleotide sequence: TGTGCCAGCAGTTTGGGGACAGGGACTGAAGCTTTCTTT. Its protein is CASSLGTGTEAFF.

The gene calls are TRBV7-3 and TRBJ2-3; 10 nucleotides align to TRBD2. V gave up 5 bases and J gave up 2 bases; unmatched junction bases: 4. Germline values: CDR1 SGHTA, CDR2 FQGTGA. The CDR3 is made up of 15 amino acids. As DNA, the CDR3 is TGTGCCAGCAGCCTGGGACTAGCGATCACAGATACGCAGTATTTT. This gives the protein CASSLGLAITDTQYF. Filled out from reference TRBV7-3 and TRBJ2-3, the complete variable domain reads GAGVSQTPSNKVTEKGKYVELRCDPISGHTALYWYRQSLGQGPEFLIYFQGTGAADDSGLPNDRFFAVRPEGSVSTLKIQRTERGDSAVYLCASSLGLAITDTQYFGPGTRLTVL.